Following are 10 T cell receptor beta chains from one sample sequenced in a study of cytomegalovirus exposure and HLA in healthy donors. The PCR ran on 60 Vbeta and 13 Jbeta primers. The repertoire was sequenced with immunoSEQ multiplex PCR; TCRdb's copy has only in-frame clones and lacks some. The top ten hold roughly 3.7% of the sample, which has about 89,000 clones, 77% seen once. The sample taken for sequencing was PBMCs. These receptors were obtained from a man aged 25 to 45 in good health and CMV-seronegative.

The chain is built from TRBV6-6 and TRBJ1-3, with D possibly being TRBD1 (5 bases). Trimming took 0 bases from V and 7 from J, leaving 16 bases between them. The CDR3 covers 16 residues. In germline, CDR1 is MNHNY, CDR2 SVGAGI (reference sequence). The DNA of the CDR3 is TGTGCCAGCAGTTACTCGACGCAGGGATCCGGTAACACCATATATTTT. It encodes CASSYSTQGSGNTIYF.

This clone was found a few times. This rearrangement joins TRBV2 to TRBJ2-1; possible D gene TRBD1, 5 bases. V lost 8 bases and J 6 bases, leaving 14 bases between the germline ends. This CDR3 has 13 residues. CDR1 is SNHLY, CDR2 FYNNEI, per germline. The CDR3 DNA sequence: TGTGCCAGCTACAGGTTTCTAGGCAATGAGCAGTTCTTC. It encodes CASYRFLGNEQFF.

This chain joins TRBV6-5 and TRBJ1-2; no reliable D call. The germline V gene encodes CDR1 MNHEY and CDR2 SVGAGI. The CDR3 has 13 residues. V lost 5 bases and J lost 8, with 15 bases in between. The CDR3 nucleotides are TGTGCCAGCAGTAGGGCTATTTCGGGGGGCTACACCTTC. This encodes CASSRAISGGYTF.

Only one count was recorded for this clone. V and J are TRBV6-1 and TRBJ2-1; 11 bases agree with TRBD1. CDR1 MNHNS and CDR2 SASEGT come from the germline V gene. Trimming took 4 bases from V and 0 from J; bases not matched to a gene: 14. This CDR3 is built from 20 residues. The CDR3 here is CASSVGGQGARTGSYNEQFF. CDR3 bases: TGTGCCAGCAGTGTTGGCGGACAGGGGGCAAGGACGGGCTCCTACAATGAGCAGTTCTTC.

The genes are TRBV7-9 and TRBJ2-1, with TRBD1 identical over 7 bases. Germline trimming cut 1 base from V and 5 bases from J; bases unmatched to any gene: 5. Germline lookup yields CDR1 SEHNR and CDR2 FQNEAQ (reference sequence). This CDR3 is 15 amino acids long. The CDR3 bases are TGTGCCAGCAGCTTAGAGGGACAGAGTAACAATGAGCAGTTCTTC. Translation: CASSLEGQSNNEQFF.

The chain recombines TRBV15 with TRBJ1-1, with 10 bases that match TRBD1. The CDR3 contains 13 residues. The ends lost 3 bases at V and 6 bases at J; junction bases unmatched: 1. In germline, CDR1 is LNHNV, CDR2 YYDKDF (reference sequence). DNA for the CDR3: TGTGCCACCAGCAGGGACAGGGGGTCTGAAGCTTTCTTT. Translation gives CATSRDRGSEAFF.

The chain is built from TRBV7-9 and TRBJ2-7; 12 bases are a match to TRBD1. V was clipped by 4 bases and J by 5 bases; unmatched bases: 6. Germline V CDR1 and CDR2: SEHNR, FQNEAQ (reference sequence). CDR3 size: 15 residues. CDR3 in amino acids: CASSSLGQGADEQYF. CDR3 sequence (DNA): TGTGCCAGCAGCTCCTTGGGACAGGGGGCTGACGAGCAGTACTTC.

The chain links TRBV6-5 to TRBJ2-5, with D possibly TRBD1 on 6 matching bases. Germline assignment: CDR1 MNHEY and CDR2 SVGAGI. Between the trimmed V and J ends, which lost 4 bases and 5 bases, there was a span of 17 bases. The CDR3 contains 15 residues. The CDR3 loop is CASSFLGAGHETQYF. CDR3 nucleotide sequence: TGTGCCAGCAGTTTCTTGGGGGCTGGTCATGAGACCCAGTACTTC.

The V and J genes are TRBV10-3 and TRBJ2-3, with TRBD2 as a possible D gene (5 bases). The CDR3 spans 13 residues. V was pared by 10 bases and J by 1 base, with 12 bases between. Per germline, CDR1 ENHRY and CDR2 SYGVKD. The CDR3 is CATRGSGTDTQYF. In DNA form, the CDR3 reads TGTGCCACCCGGGGTAGCGGCACAGATACGCAGTATTTT.

The chain couples TRBV5-1 to TRBJ2-7; D is perhaps TRBD1 (6 bases). The V and J ends lost 4 bases and 1 base respectively, with 21 bases between them. Looked up from germline, CDR1 is SGHRS and CDR2 is YFSETQ. This CDR3 is built from 17 residues. The CDR3 is CASSRGGLGGESYEQYF. The CDR3 DNA sequence: TGCGCCAGCAGCCGCGGCGGGCTAGGGGGTGAATCCTACGAGCAGTACTTC.